Listed here are 12 T cell receptor beta chains from one sample, sequenced in a study of cytomegalovirus exposure and HLA in healthy donors. The data were produced by immunoSEQ multiplex PCR, yet TCRdb's version contains in-frame clones alone and is incomplete. The data contain roughly 310,000 clones, over 75% of them singletons. The specimen was PBMCs. These receptors came from a man between 25 and 39 years old in good health and CMV-seronegative.

The V and J genes are TRBV7-9 and TRBJ1-1, with unresolved D. The CDR3 is 13 residues long. Trimming pared 5 bases from V and 1 base from J, leaving 8 bases between. Germline V gene data show CDR1 as SEHNR and CDR2 as FQNEAQ (reference sequence). As DNA, the CDR3 is TGTGCCAGCAGCCGCGGGCCGAACACTGAAGCTTTCTTT. It encodes CASSRGPNTEAFF.

This chain joins TRBV5-4 and TRBJ1-6; TRBD1 aligns across 10 bases. With V trimmed by 3 bases and J by 0 bases, 9 bases remained unmatched. Germline CDR1 and CDR2: SGHNT and YYREEE (reference sequence). This CDR3 spans 19 amino acids. This CDR3 reads CASSSRSDRGSSYNSPLHF. Written as DNA, the CDR3 is TGTGCCAGCAGCTCGCGCTCGGACAGGGGGAGCTCCTATAATTCACCCCTCCACTTT.

The V and J genes are TRBV15 and TRBJ1-4; perhaps TRBD1 as D (5 bases). V lost 0 bases to trimming and J lost 3 bases, with 11 bases between them. The CDR3 has 16 amino acids. CDR1 LNHNV and CDR2 YYDKDF come from the germline V gene (reference sequence). CDR3 DNA sequence: TGTGCCACCAGCAGAGATGGGGGGGTGGCTAATGAAAAACTGTTTTTT. Amino acid sequence: CATSRDGGVANEKLFF.

J is TRBJ2-5 and V is TRBV13, with 9 nucleotides matching TRBD1. The CDR3 covers 16 residues. Looked up from germline, CDR1 is PRHDT and CDR2 is FYEKMQ (reference sequence). V gave up 2 bases and J gave up 4 bases; unmatched junction bases: 8. The CDR3 protein is CASSLFGTGHRETQYF. The DNA of the CDR3 is TGTGCCAGCAGCTTATTCGGGACAGGGCATCGAGAGACCCAGTACTTC.

J is TRBJ2-1 and V is TRBV11-2; 8 bases match TRBD1. Trimming cost V 1 base and J 11 bases; bases outside gene matches: 4. The CDR3 contains 13 residues. The germline V gene encodes CDR1 SGHAT and CDR2 FQNNGV. The CDR3: CASSLATGGQQFF. In DNA form, the CDR3 reads TGTGCCAGCAGCTTAGCTACAGGGGGTCAGCAGTTCTTC.

This clone was observed once. The chain joins TRBV10-3 to TRBJ2-1; TRBD1 matches 11 bases. Germline V gene sequence: CDR1 ENHRY, CDR2 SYGVKD. V lost 6 bases, J lost 8 bases, and 6 bases stayed unmatched. The CDR3 is 14 amino acids. In DNA, the CDR3 is TGTGCCATCAGAGAGGACAGGGGGCCCTATGAGCAGTTCTTC. Amino acid sequence: CAIREDRGPYEQFF.

This sequence joins TRBV7-9 and TRBJ2-2, with TRBD2 identical over 7 bases. CDR3 length: 16 amino acids. Per germline, CDR1 SEHNR and CDR2 FQNEAQ (reference sequence). J gave up 6 bases and V 4 bases, and 11 bases lay outside the gene matches. CDR3 DNA sequence: TGTGCCAGCAGCTCCCTATCCAGCGGGGATGCCGGGGAGCTGTTTTTT. Protein sequence: CASSSLSSGDAGELFF.

This chain links TRBV27 with TRBJ1-4; 8 bases map to TRBD1. The CDR3 sequence is 17 residues long. Germline V lookup: CDR1 MNHEY, CDR2 SMNVEV (reference sequence). V trimming: 4 bases; J trimming: 8 bases; junction bases outside the gene matches: 15. The CDR3 loop reads CASSSRTGLRVSEKLFF. Written as DNA, the CDR3 is TGTGCCAGCAGTTCCCGGACAGGGTTGAGGGTTTCGGAAAAACTGTTTTTT.

This clone was detected only once. The rearrangement joins TRBV19 to TRBJ2-7; 9 nucleotides align to TRBD1. V lost 6 bases to trimming and J lost 2 bases; unmatched junction nucleotides: 5. CDR1 and CDR2 (germline): LNHDA, SQIVND (reference sequence). The CDR3 has 14 amino acids. CDR3: CASRRRQGAYEQYF. The CDR3 nucleotides read TGTGCCAGTAGACGACGACAGGGGGCCTACGAGCAGTACTTC.

The gene calls are TRBV27 and TRBJ1-4; a possible D gene is TRBD1 (5 bases). Trimming left V 0 bases short and J 4 bases short, with 12 bases between. The CDR3 has 16 residues. The germline V gene encodes CDR1 MNHEY and CDR2 SMNVEV (reference sequence). The CDR3, as DNA: TGTGCCAGCAGTTTATCGTTGGGGGGATATAATGAAAAACTGTTTTTT. It specifies CASSLSLGGYNEKLFF. The full variable domain, completed using reference TRBV27 and TRBJ1-4, is EAQVTQNPRYLITVTGKKLTVTCSQNMNHEYMSWYRQDPGLGLRQIYYSMNVEVTDKGDVPEGYKVSRKEKRNFPLILESPSPNQTSLYFCASSLSLGGYNEKLFFGSGTQLSVL.

This clone is a singleton in its sample. The V call is TRBV7-6, the J call TRBJ2-7; TRBD2 agrees at 8 bases. V lost 0 bases and J lost 6; bases outside the gene matches: 10. The CDR3 consists of 16 residues. Germline V CDR1 and CDR2: SGHVS, FNYEAQ. This CDR3 reads CASSLAGGGPLGEQYF. CDR3 nucleotides: TGTGCCAGCAGCTTAGCAGGCGGGGGGCCCCTTGGCGAGCAGTACTTC.

In this sample, this clone turned up once. This chain links TRBV5-1 with TRBJ1-2; 7 nucleotides match TRBD1. The CDR3 loop spans 14 amino acids. Germline CDR1 SGHRS, CDR2 YFSETQ. After removal of 0 bases from V and 8 bases from J, the junction contained 7 bases not matched to a gene. CDR3: CASSLEGQVNGYTF. The CDR3 bases are TGCGCCAGCAGCTTGGAAGGACAGGTAAACGGCTACACCTTC.